This T cell receptor beta chain is from a study of chemoradiotherapy in HPV16-positive cancers (dated by TCRdb to between 2020 and 2023). With regard to the full study: Candidate HPV-specific T-cell clones and common TCR motifs were defined by functional T-cell assays performed on cells from a couple of HPV16-positive patients. The study asked whether T-cell immunity to the HPV oncoproteins E6 and E7 changes during chemoradiotherapy and whether this immunity affects survival. Next, the candidate HPV-specific TCRs and motifs were followed in TCR repertoires from around 92 patients with HPV-related cancers. Findings and caveats that apply to the study as a whole: Expansion of candidate HPV-specific clones and E7-related TCR motifs was observed in the tumor microenvironment during treatment, whereas no such expansion was observed for non-HPV-specific T cells. The survival association was reported for HPV16-positive patients, and the functional definition of HPV-specific T cells was derived from only two HPV16-positive patients. In HPV16-positive patients, expansion of HPV-responsive T cells during chemoradiotherapy was found to be associated with improved recurrence-free survival.

Preparation of the library involved the immunoSEQ multiplex PCR assay. The table was pulled from immuneACCESS by TCRdb, which kept in-frame rearrangements only. Such tables lose some clones; where checked, under half of the loss comes from unresolved V genes, and the rest has no known cause. The sample yields fewer than 70,000 clones; 90% were counted once. The ten most abundant clones make up roughly 3.4% of the sample. Repertoires were sampled multiple times during chemoradiotherapy, which allowed clonal expansion in the tumor microenvironment to be followed. This clone appeared a few times. Its specific antigen is unknown. Per-nucleotide qualities are absent, and no much larger clonotype sits a single base away. The germline V gene specifies MNHEY as CDR1 and SVGAGI as CDR2. Including the terminal cysteine and phenylalanine, the CDR3 comprises 15 residues. Solely the CDR3 DNA is kept, with 45 bases framed from the first base. Trimming removed 6 bases from V and 0 bases from J, leaving 12 bases between the germline ends.

Recombination joined TRBV6-5 with TRBJ2-1; the best D guess is TRBD2, with 5 bases matching. The receptor comes from a human donor with HPV-associated anogenital cancer. Sequenced here: blood, sampled from a patient who underwent chemoradiotherapy. The CDR3 reads CASSVDSSSYNEQFF. The nucleotide sequence is given as TGTGCCAGCAGCGTGGACTCAAGCTCCTACAATGAGCAGTTCTTC.